The rows below give T cell receptor beta chains drawn from one sample of a study of neurological immune-mediated disorders. TCRdb reanalysed the 5' RACE reads using MiXCR and keeps one entry per CDR3 protein. This sample has about 45,000 distinct CDR3 sequences, with 20% to 25% found just once. Sequenced material: PBMCs. Receptor source: a man in his 60s with HTLV-1-associated myelopathy (HAM/TSP). Each CDR3 is given with its conserved first and last residue. The order of the fields is V gene, clone size, D gene, J gene, CDR3 DNA, CDR3 protein. The D gene is left open where the match is weak. A clone size is listed for some rows: how often the clone was seen (once, few, many), or a class if it is expanded.

V: TRBV5-1
size: many
D: TRBD2
J: TRBJ2-7
DNA: TGCGCCAGCAGCTGGGAGACTAGCGGGGGCTCCTACGAGCAGTACTTC
CDR3: CASSWETSGGSYEQYF

V: TRBV29-1
size: .
D: .
J: TRBJ1-2
DNA: TGCAGCGTTGTCAGGGCGAACTATGGCTACACCTTC
CDR3: CSVVRANYGYTF

V: TRBV5-1
size: many
D: .
J: TRBJ2-3
DNA: TGCGCCAGCAGCTTGGGCCAAGTACAGGGTTTCACAGATACGCAGTATTTT
CDR3: CASSLGQVQGFTDTQYF

V: TRBV5-1
size: many
D: TRBD2
J: TRBJ2-1
DNA: TGCGCCAGCAGCTTGCAGTTCAGGGTAGCGGGAGGCGATTCCGGCTCCTACAATGAGCAGTTCTTC
CDR3: CASSLQFRVAGGDSGSYNEQFF

V: TRBV25-1
size: .
D: TRBD1
J: TRBJ2-5
DNA: TGTGCCAGCGGTACCGGGACAGGGACGGAGACCCAGTACTTC
CDR3: CASGTGTGTETQYF

V: TRBV6-6
size: many
D: TRBD1
J: TRBJ1-1
DNA: TGTGCCAGCAGTCCGGACAGGGTGGGGAACACTGAAGCTTTCTTT
CDR3: CASSPDRVGNTEAFF

V: TRBV4-2
size: many
D: TRBD1
J: TRBJ1-4
DNA: TGTGCCAGCAGCCAGGACCTACAGGGGGCTTATGAAAAACTGTTTTTT
CDR3: CASSQDLQGAYEKLFF

V: TRBV11-3
size: .
D: .
J: TRBJ2-3
DNA: TGTGCCAGCAGCTTAGGTAGCCCGGGGGCAGATACGCAGTATTTT
CDR3: CASSLGSPGADTQYF

V: TRBV29-1
size: many
D: .
J: TRBJ1-1
DNA: TGCAGCGTCCCTGGTTTTACTGAAGCTTTCTTT
CDR3: CSVPGFTEAFF

V: TRBV4-1
size: many
D: TRBD1
J: TRBJ2-7
DNA: TGCGCCAGCAGCCGGGGGACAGGGGACTCCTACGAGCAGTACTTC
CDR3: CASSRGTGDSYEQYF

V: TRBV7-9
size: .
D: .
J: TRBJ2-3
DNA: TGTGTCAGCAGCACGGACCCAACCACAGATACGCAGTATTTT
CDR3: CVSSTDPTTDTQYF

V: TRBV20-1
size: many
D: .
J: TRBJ2-7
DNA: TGCAGTGCGGATCAGGGTAGCGGCGACTTC
CDR3: CSADQGSGDF

V: TRBV7-2
size: .
D: .
J: TRBJ2-3
DNA: TGTACCAACAGCCCCTACGTGGGTACGCAGTATTTT
CDR3: CTNSPYVGTQYF

V: TRBV5-6
size: many
D: .
J: TRBJ2-5
DNA: TGTGCCAGCAGCTTGGCCGGGACCCACGACGAAGAGACCCAGTACTTC
CDR3: CASSLAGTHDEETQYF

V: TRBV5-1
size: .
D: TRBD1
J: TRBJ2-7
DNA: TGCGCCAGCAGTTCTGGACAGGGACCTCCCTACGAGCAGTACTTC
CDR3: CASSSGQGPPYEQYF

V: TRBV5-5
size: .
D: .
J: TRBJ1-1
DNA: TGTGCCAGTAGAGCGGCGCAGGGAAACACTGAAGCTTTCTTT
CDR3: CASRAAQGNTEAFF

V: TRBV7-8
size: many
D: .
J: TRBJ2-1
DNA: TGTGCCATCTCCCCGGAGGCCTACTCCTACAATGAGCAGTTCTTC
CDR3: CAISPEAYSYNEQFF

V: TRBV14
size: .
D: TRBD2
J: TRBJ2-2
DNA: TGTGCCAGCAGCCCCCGACTAGCTGGAGCCGGGGAGCTGTTTTTT
CDR3: CASSPRLAGAGELFF

V: TRBV10-3
size: many
D: TRBD2
J: TRBJ2-3
DNA: TGTGCCATCATGGCGGGAGGGCCACGGACAGATACGCAGTATTTT
CDR3: CAIMAGGPRTDTQYF

V: TRBV5-1
size: many
D: TRBD2
J: TRBJ2-3
DNA: TGCGCCAGCAGCTTGTGGGAAGCGGGAGTACCGCGGGCTACGCAGTATTTT
CDR3: CASSLWEAGVPRATQYF

V: TRBV5-4
size: many
D: .
J: TRBJ2-7
DNA: TGTGCCAGCACCTCAGGTGGCGGCCTACCCCGGGAGCAGTACTTC
CDR3: CASTSGGGLPREQYF

V: TRBV20-1
size: many
D: .
J: TRBJ1-4
DNA: TGCAGTGCTAGAGATTGGACGGGTTCTTTCGAAAAACTGTTTTTT
CDR3: CSARDWTGSFEKLFF

V: TRBV20-1
size: many
D: .
J: TRBJ2-1
DNA: TGCAGTGCCGCCCATGATAAACTAGCTTACCATGAGCAGTTCTTC
CDR3: CSAAHDKLAYHEQFF

V: TRBV5-1
size: many
D: .
J: TRBJ2-5
DNA: TGCGCCAGCAGCAGTAGGACAGCTAGACAAGAGACCCAGTACTTC
CDR3: CASSSRTARQETQYF

V: TRBV20-1
size: many
D: TRBD2
J: TRBJ2-7
DNA: TGCAGTGCTACGGCGGGAGCCAACTACGAGCAGTACTTC
CDR3: CSATAGANYEQYF

V: TRBV5-1
size: many
D: TRBD2
J: TRBJ2-7
DNA: TGCGCCAGCAGCTTGGGGGCTAGCGGGAGTTACGAGCAGTACTTC
CDR3: CASSLGASGSYEQYF

V: TRBV7-2
size: .
D: TRBD2
J: TRBJ2-1
DNA: TGTGCCAGCAGCCGCCGGAGCGGGAGGTTAGAGAATGAGCAGTTCTTC
CDR3: CASSRRSGRLENEQFF

V: TRBV4-1
size: .
D: TRBD1
J: TRBJ2-7
DNA: TGCGCCAGCAGCGGACCGACAGGGGACGAGCAGTACTTC
CDR3: CASSGPTGDEQYF